What follows describes a single TCR beta chain. Trimming shortened V by 3 bases and J by 2 bases, and 14 bases separated the two germline ends. Germline-derived CDR1 and CDR2 are PRHDT and FYEKMQ (reference sequence). The CDR3 totals 15 residues. These data originate in a study of molecular identifiers for immune sequencing clone quantification. TCRdb passed the PCR reads through MiXCR, listing each CDR3 protein once. Of around 460,000 distinct CDR3 sequences in the sample, roughly 25% were seen once. The clonotype comes from a human donor in good health. Some libraries in this study had Jurkat cell RNA spiked in. The genes are TRBV13 and TRBJ2-7; D call uncertain. What was sequenced was naive CD8+ T cells from blood, with Jurkat cell RNA spiked in. Subset described: FACS-sorted CD8+CD4-CCR7+CD45RA+ naive T cells. The CDR3 nucleotides are TGTGCCAGCAGCTTCGGACCATCTGTGGCCTACGAGCAGTACTTC. It translates to CASSFGPSVAYEQYF.